These 32 T cell receptor beta chains were all obtained from the same sample, sequenced in a study of shared clonotypes between healthy human individuals. The assay was immunoSEQ multiplex PCR, and TCRdb's table has in-frame clones only and misses some. Altogether over a million clones are present, approximately 80% being singletons, with the ten largest covering more than 0.5%. The sequenced sample was memory CD4+ T cells from PBMCs. The subset denotes: CD45RA-negative fraction. These receptors were taken from a man younger than 35 in good health. Some clones in this sample may be carry-over from other donors' samples.

The chain employs TRBV28 and TRBJ1-3, with 7 bases matching TRBD1. The CDR3 contains 12 residues. Germline-derived CDR1 and CDR2 are MDHEN and SYDVKM. Unmatched junction bases numbered 5, after V lost 7 bases and J lost 8 bases. The CDR3 here is CASKGQRYTIYF. CDR3 coding DNA: TGTGCCAGCAAGGGACAGAGGTACACCATATATTTT.

The chain joins TRBV6-6 to TRBJ2-3; D is perhaps TRBD1 (5 bases). CDR3 size: 14 residues. Per germline, CDR1 MNHNY and CDR2 SVGAGI (reference sequence). Between the trimmed V and J ends, which lost 7 bases and 1 base, there was a span of 12 bases. CDR3 in amino acids: CASMNQGGTDTQYF. Written as DNA, the CDR3 is TGTGCCAGCATGAACCAAGGGGGCACAGATACGCAGTATTTT.

This sequence joins TRBV6-1 and TRBJ1-2; 9 nucleotides align to TRBD1. This CDR3 region has 15 residues. J gave up 6 bases and V 7 bases, and 12 bases lay outside the gene matches. CDR1 and CDR2 (germline): MNHNS, SASEGT. The DNA for the CDR3 is TGTGCCAGCATTTCACAGGGGGCGGGTCTCCATGGCTACACCTTC. This gives the protein CASISQGAGLHGYTF.

This clone came up a few times. The rearrangement joins TRBV7-7 to TRBJ2-1; TRBD2 aligns across 10 bases. The V gene end was trimmed by 4 bases and the J gene end by 8 bases; junction bases not matched to a gene: 11. Germline CDR1 is SSHAT and CDR2 is FNYEAQ (reference sequence). The CDR3 contains 16 residues. The CDR3 nucleotides are TGTGCCAGCAGCTCCGCACTAGCGGGGACCGGCCATGAGCAGTTCTTC. It encodes CASSSALAGTGHEQFF.

V usage is TRBV5-6 and J usage is TRBJ2-3; 9 positions match TRBD2. CDR3 length: 14 amino acids. Germline V gene lookup returns CDR1 SGHDT and CDR2 YYEEEE. J lost 6 bases, V lost 5 bases, and 7 bases had no gene match. The CDR3 protein is CASSKVAGADTQYF. Here the CDR3 DNA reads TGTGCCAGCAGTAAAGTAGCGGGAGCCGATACGCAGTATTTT.

The genes are TRBV2 and TRBJ1-4; tentative D call: TRBD1 (6 bases). Trimming stripped 7 bases from V and 11 bases from J, with 14 bases between. The germline CDR1 and CDR2 sequences are SNHLY and FYNNEI. This CDR3 spans 12 amino acids. Here the CDR3 DNA reads TGTGCCAGCATAGGGGGGCGTGGGAAACTGTTTTTT. Residues: CASIGGRGKLFF.

The chain is built from TRBV5-5 and TRBJ2-6; D not certain. Trimming stripped 4 bases from V and 2 bases from J, with 10 bases between. The CDR3 sequence is 15 residues long. Germline values: CDR1 SGHKS, CDR2 YYEKEE (reference sequence). CDR3 sequence reads: CASSPQIAGANVLTF. CDR3 DNA: TGTGCCAGCAGCCCCCAAATAGCTGGGGCCAACGTCCTGACTTTC.

The rearrangement links TRBV7-6 to TRBJ2-1; 10 positions agree with TRBD2. The length of the CDR3 is 18 residues. V lost 5 bases, J lost 4 bases, and 14 bases stayed unmatched. Per germline, CDR1 SGHVS and CDR2 FNYEAQ. The CDR3 loop reads CASSPDSPSLAGYNEQFF. DNA of the CDR3: TGTGCCAGCAGCCCTGACTCCCCCTCACTAGCGGGGTACAATGAGCAGTTCTTC. Full variable domain (rest looked up from reference TRBV7-6 and TRBJ2-1): GAGVSQSPRYKVTKRGQDVALRCDPISGHVSLYWYRQALGQGPEFLTYFNYEAQQDKSGLPNDRFSAERPEGSISTLTIQRTEQRDSAMYRCASSPDSPSLAGYNEQFFGPGTRLTVL.

The CDR3 DNA is TGTGCCTCCCCGGGGCACGAGACCCAGTACTTC. It codes for CASPGHETQYF. The rearrangement joins TRBV10-3 to TRBJ2-5; D possibly uses TRBD1 or TRBD2 (5 bases each). The germline CDR1 and CDR2 sequences are ENHRY and SYGVKD. The CDR3 sequence is 11 residues long. V gave up 11 bases and J gave up 5 bases, with 12 bases separating them.

This chain uses TRBV5-1 with TRBJ2-7; 11 bases agree with TRBD2. Trimming took 6 bases from V and 4 from J; bases not matched to a gene: 12. The V gene's germline CDR1 is SGHRS and CDR2 YFSETQ. This CDR3 contains 16 residues. The CDR3 loop is CASTPGGGLAEYEQYF. The CDR3 nucleotides read TGCGCCAGCACCCCTGGTGGGGGACTAGCGGAATACGAGCAGTACTTC.

J is TRBJ2-7 and V is TRBV12-5, with 7 nucleotides matching TRBD2. V was clipped by 2 bases and J by 2 bases; unmatched bases: 9. Per the germline V gene, CDR1 is LGHNT and CDR2 is FRNRAP. The CDR3 contains 16 residues. The DNA for the CDR3 is TGTGCTAGTGGTTTGCCACTACTAGCGTCGCCCTACGAGCAGTACTTC. It translates to CASGLPLLASPYEQYF. Based on the CDR3 plus reference TRBV12-5 and TRBJ2-7, the full variable domain is DARVTQTPRHKVTEMGQEVTMRCQPILGHNTVFWYRQTMMQGLELLAYFRNRAPLDDSGMPKDRFSAEMPDATLATLKIQPSEPRDSAVYFCASGLPLLASPYEQYFGPGTRLTVT.

The V gene is TRBV7-8, the J gene TRBJ2-5, with 7 bases identical to TRBD2. V trimming: 7 bases; J trimming: 5 bases; junction bases outside the gene matches: 7. This CDR3 comprises 13 residues. Per the germline V gene, CDR1 is SGHVS and CDR2 is FQNEAQ. This CDR3 reads CASIPPGGETQYF. The DNA for the CDR3 is TGTGCCAGCATTCCCCCCGGGGGGGAGACCCAGTACTTC.

The chain uses TRBV4-3 and TRBJ1-4; D possibly corresponds to TRBD1 (6 bases). V lost 0 bases and J lost 8, with 13 bases in between. The CDR3 extends over 15 amino acids. Germline-derived CDR1 and CDR2 are LGHNA and YSLEER. The CDR3 region is CASSQDVQGWEKLFF. In nucleotides, the CDR3 is TGCGCCAGCAGCCAAGATGTACAGGGTTGGGAAAAACTGTTTTTT.

This clone was detected ten times or more. The sample contains more than one DNA sequence encoding this CDR3. The gene calls are TRBV4-3 and TRBJ1-5; D gene uncertain. This CDR3 is 13 amino acids long. Per germline, CDR1 LGHNA and CDR2 YSLEER. V lost 0 bases and J 6 bases, leaving 6 bases between the germline ends. The CDR3 region is CASSQEIGQPQHF. The CDR3 DNA sequence: TGCGCCAGCAGCCAAGAGATCGGTCAGCCCCAGCATTTT.

On this clone itself: The junction differs from germline at one of its ends, possibly a read error. The chain combines TRBV18 with TRBJ2-3; TRBD2 matches at 10 bases. Germline loops: CDR1 KGHSH, CDR2 LQKENI. The CDR3 totals 17 residues. The chain's CDR3 is CASSSPLGLAETDTQYF. In nucleotides, the CDR3 is TGTGCCAGCTCATCACCGCTAGGACTAGCGGAAACAGATACGCAGTATTTT.

This chain joins TRBV6-6 and TRBJ2-1; no definite D call. This CDR3 is built from 15 residues. Germline CDR1 reads MNHNY; CDR2 reads SVGAGI (reference sequence). Trimming removed 2 bases at V and 0 bases at J, with 8 bases between. The DNA of the CDR3 is TGTGCCAGCAGTTACATGGCAGCCTCCTACAATGAGCAGTTCTTC. Its translation is CASSYMAASYNEQFF.

This chain links TRBV7-2 with TRBJ2-2, with TRBD2 matching over 10 bases. Germline V lookup: CDR1 SGHTA, CDR2 FQGNSA. After removal of 5 bases from V and 0 bases from J, the junction contained 3 bases not matched to a gene. This CDR3 comprises 16 residues. The chain's CDR3 is CASSLLAGANTGELFF. The CDR3 nucleotides read TGTGCCAGCAGCCTCCTAGCGGGAGCGAACACCGGGGAGCTGTTTTTT.

The chain uses TRBV18 and TRBJ1-5, with D perhaps matching TRBD1 (5 bases). In germline, CDR1 is KGHSH, CDR2 LQKENI. The CDR3 is 13 residues long. Between the trimmed V and J ends, which lost 5 bases and 7 bases, there was a span of 12 bases. In nucleotides, the CDR3 is TGTGCCAGCTCAGGCGGGGGGGGACAGCCCCAGCATTTT. It is translated as CASSGGGGQPQHF.

On this clone itself: Other DNA sequences in the same sample also yield this CDR3. The V and J genes are TRBV6-5 and TRBJ1-1, with unresolved D. Germline values: CDR1 MNHEY, CDR2 SVGAGI. The ends were cut back, 3 bases at V and 0 bases at J, with 8 bases in the middle. The CDR3 has 14 amino acids. The CDR3 coding sequence is TGTGCCAGCAGTTATGGCATCCTGAACACTGAAGCTTTCTTT. Translation gives CASSYGILNTEAFF.

There are many counts of this clone. The V gene is TRBV4-1, the J gene TRBJ2-5; the D gene could be TRBD1 or TRBD2 (5 bases each). There are 19 residues in the CDR3. Trimming removed 4 bases at V and 4 bases at J, with 28 bases between. Germline values: CDR1 MGHRA, CDR2 YSYEKL. CDR3 bases: TGCGCCAGCAGCCCCTCAGTGGGGGTGGGTGTGAGTAGTAGAGAGACCCAGTACTTC. Translation gives CASSPSVGVGVSSRETQYF.

The rearrangement joins TRBV4-2 to TRBJ1-1, with 10 bases aligning to TRBD1. Germline CDR1 reads LGHNA; CDR2 reads YNFKEQ. The length of the CDR3 is 17 residues. The ends lost 5 bases at V and 0 bases at J; junction bases unmatched: 9. The CDR3 DNA sequence: TGTGCCAGCAGCTCCCGGGACAGGGGTCGAATGAACACTGAAGCTTTCTTT. Translating gives CASSSRDRGRMNTEAFF.

With regard to this clone: The sample holds other DNA sequences that translate to the same CDR3. V gene TRBV5-1 combines with J gene TRBJ2-5; D might be TRBD2 (5 bases). Per germline, CDR1 SGHRS and CDR2 YFSETQ. The CDR3 loop spans 13 amino acids. Deletions cut 0 bases from V and 5 bases from J, with 8 bases between. CDR3 sequence (DNA): TGCGCCAGCAGCTTGGTGGGAGCCGAGACCCAGTACTTC. Encoded protein: CASSLVGAETQYF. The variable domain in full, with the rest retrieved from reference TRBV5-1 and TRBJ2-5, is KAGVTQTPRYLIKTRGQQVTLSCSPISGHRSVSWYQQTPGQGLQFLFEYFSETQRNKGNFPGRFSGRQFSNSRSEMNVSTLELGDSALYLCASSLVGAETQYFGPGTRLLVL.

J is TRBJ1-4 and V is TRBV5-1, with TRBD1 as a possible D gene (6 bases). The CDR3 runs to 15 residues. From germline, CDR1 is SGHRS and CDR2 YFSETQ. The V end lost 3 bases, the J end lost 0 bases, and 9 bases lay between the germline ends. DNA for the CDR3: TGCGCCAGCAGCTCCGGACAGTCAACTAATGAAAAACTGTTTTTT. This translates into CASSSGQSTNEKLFF.

CDR3 protein: CASSESGKTIAKNIQYF. In DNA form, the CDR3 reads TGTGCCAGCAGTGAATCGGGGAAAACTATAGCCAAAAACATTCAGTACTTC. The chain uses TRBV25-1 and TRBJ2-4; tentative D call: TRBD2 (5 bases). Germline-derived CDR1 and CDR2 are MGHDK and SYGVNS. The CDR3 spans 17 residues. Trimming left V 1 base short and J 0 bases short, with 13 bases between.

This chain joins TRBV14 and TRBJ2-7, with 8 bases that match TRBD1. This CDR3 has 18 amino acids. Losses at the gene ends were 0 bases for V and 2 bases for J; bases not matched to a gene: 12. The germline gives CDR1 SGHDN, CDR2 FVKESK. CDR3 DNA: TGTGCCAGCAGCCAAGATCCAGGGACAGGTCCGACGGCCTACGAGCAGTACTTC. Its protein product is CASSQDPGTGPTAYEQYF.

This clone was seen a single time. The genes are TRBV5-1 and TRBJ1-3; D uncertain. Trimming shortened V by 0 bases and J by 0 bases, and 7 bases separated the two germline ends. Per germline, CDR1 SGHRS and CDR2 YFSETQ. The length of the CDR3 is 15 residues. This CDR3 is CASSLDIGSGNTIYF. The CDR3 DNA reads as TGCGCCAGCAGCTTGGATATCGGCTCTGGAAACACCATATATTTT.

The chain has TRBV25-1 and TRBJ1-2; 8 bases are shared with TRBD1. The CDR3 length is 13 residues. CDR1 is MGHDK, CDR2 SYGVNS, per germline. With V trimmed by 4 bases and J by 5 bases, 3 bases remained unmatched. The CDR3 here is CASSGQGLYGYTF. CDR3 DNA: TGTGCCAGCAGTGGACAGGGGCTTTATGGCTACACCTTC.

This clone was observed a handful of times. V and J are TRBV4-2 and TRBJ2-7, with 10 bases matching TRBD1. Trimming at V came to 3 bases and at J to 5 bases, leaving 10 bases not matched to a gene. Germline V CDR1 and CDR2: LGHNA, YNFKEQ. The CDR3 sequence is 16 residues long. The CDR3, as DNA: TGTGCCAGCAGCCAGAACCGCCGGGACAGGGGCCACGAGCAGTACTTC. Its protein is CASSQNRRDRGHEQYF.

The V call is TRBV27, the J call TRBJ1-2, with TRBD1 as a possible D gene (5 bases). CDR3 size: 16 residues. Germline V lookup: CDR1 MNHEY, CDR2 SMNVEV (reference sequence). Trimming pared 11 bases from V and 0 bases from J, leaving 22 bases between. CDR3 in DNA: TGTGCCCGCCGGGGGACCGCAAACCCGACTAACTATGGCTACACCTTC. Protein: CARRGTANPTNYGYTF.

This rearrangement joins TRBV19 to TRBJ2-7, with D possibly being TRBD2 (6 bases). This CDR3 spans 14 amino acids. V lost 5 bases and J lost 4, with 15 bases in between. Germline CDR1 LNHDA, CDR2 SQIVND (reference sequence). The CDR3 reads CASSRLAQSYEQYF. The CDR3 DNA sequence: TGTGCCAGTAGTCGGCTAGCGCAGAGTTACGAGCAGTACTTC.

This rearrangement joins TRBV11-2 to TRBJ2-5, with D tentatively TRBD2 (5 bases). Germline lookup yields CDR1 SGHAT and CDR2 FQNNGV. The length of the CDR3 is 13 residues. The CDR3 region is CSSSGQIQETQYF. Here the CDR3 DNA reads TGTTCTAGCTCTGGTCAGATTCAAGAGACCCAGTACTTC.

The rearrangement links TRBV27 to TRBJ1-2; TRBD1 aligns across 7 bases. The germline V gene has CDR1 MNHEY and CDR2 SMNVEV (reference sequence). Trimming removed 5 bases from V and 5 bases from J; junction bases left unmatched: 8. This CDR3 is 14 amino acids long. CDR3 sequence (DNA): TGTGCCAGCAGTGCAAGACAGGGCGGATATGGCTACACCTTC. Translation gives CASSARQGGYGYTF.